These 18 T cell receptor beta chains share one sample of origin, sequenced in a study of T cell responses to AZD1222 COVID-19 vaccine. Measured with immunoSEQ multiplex PCR; TCRdb has only the in-frame clones, and not every one. The top ten clones hold approximately 3.9% of a sample with under 200,000 clones, approximately 95% of them seen once. This specimen was peripheral blood, taken on day 0 of AZD1222 vaccination. These receptors were obtained from an adult in good health.

The V gene is TRBV11-2, the J gene TRBJ1-1, with D unresolved. This CDR3 contains 15 residues. The V end lost 5 bases, the J end lost 1 base, and 14 bases lay between the germline ends. Germline V gives CDR1 SGHAT, CDR2 FQNNGV. In DNA, the CDR3 is TGTGCCAGCAGCCGTCGGCCCTTCGAGAACACTGAAGCTTTCTTT. As protein: CASSRRPFENTEAFF.

The chain has TRBV10-1 and TRBJ1-1; D unresolved. The CDR3 contains 14 residues. The germline V and J ends were trimmed by 5 bases and 5 bases, with 15 bases remaining between them. Per the germline V gene, CDR1 is WNHNN and CDR2 is SYGVQD (reference sequence). The CDR3 loop reads CASSKSRSGTEAFF. The CDR3 coding sequence is TGCGCCAGCAGTAAATCCAGGAGTGGGACTGAAGCTTTCTTT.

The rearrangement joins TRBV27 to TRBJ1-1; weak D call: TRBD1 (6 bases). This CDR3 spans 15 amino acids. V was cut by 7 bases and J by 0 bases, with 15 bases left in between. The germline V gene encodes CDR1 MNHEY and CDR2 SMNVEV (reference sequence). The CDR3 region has the DNA TGTGCCAGCAAGCCAGGACAGCTCATGAACACTGAAGCTTTCTTT. Translating gives CASKPGQLMNTEAFF.

The chain uses TRBV5-6 and TRBJ1-2; D gene ambiguous. Trimming removed 4 bases from V and 1 base from J, with 5 bases in between. Germline V gene data show CDR1 as SGHDT and CDR2 as YYEEEE. CDR3 size: 12 residues. CDR3 coding DNA: TGTGCCAGCAGCCCGCTTAACTATGGCTACACCTTC. Amino acids: CASSPLNYGYTF. Full variable domain (remainder filled in from reference TRBV5-6 and TRBJ1-2): DAGVTQSPTHLIKTRGQQVTLRCSPKSGHDTVSWYQQALGQGPQFIFQYYEEEERQRGNFPDRFSGHQFPNYSSELNVNALLLGDSALYLCASSPLNYGYTFGSGTRLTVV.

This clone occurred once. CDR3 nucleotides: TGTGCCAGCAGCTTAGATTCCGGGTCCAACACTGAAGCTTTCTTT. Its translation is CASSLDSGSNTEAFF. V usage is TRBV11-3 and J usage is TRBJ1-1; D is uncertain. Germline CDR1 and CDR2: SGHNT and YENEEA. CDR3 length equals 15 residues. The germline V and J ends were trimmed by 0 bases and 2 bases, with 10 bases remaining between them. The whole variable domain, filled in from reference TRBV11-3 and TRBJ1-1, reads EAGVVQSPRYKIIEKKQPVAFWCNPISGHNTLYWYLQNLGQGPELLIRYENEEAVDDSQLPKDRFSAERLKGVDSTLKIQPAELGDSAVYLCASSLDSGSNTEAFFGQGTRLTVV.

This chain links TRBV19 with TRBJ2-5, with 9 bases matching TRBD1. CDR1 LNHDA and CDR2 SQIVND come from the germline V gene (reference sequence). The V and J ends lost 5 bases and 5 bases, in that order; junction bases with no gene match: 12. The CDR3 spans 16 residues. The CDR3 here is CASSLGTGRIRETQYF. Here the CDR3 DNA reads TGTGCCAGTAGTCTCGGGACAGGGAGAATCCGGGAGACCCAGTACTTC. The full variable domain, its missing parts supplied by reference TRBV19 and TRBJ2-5, is DGGITQSPKYLFRKEGQNVTLSCEQNLNHDAMYWYRQDPGQGLRLIYYSQIVNDFQKGDIAEGYSVSREKKESFPLTVTSAQKNPTAFYLCASSLGTGRIRETQYFGPGTRLLVL.

The CDR3 here is CASGLSRGGTYNEQFF. The CDR3 DNA sequence: TGTGCTAGTGGTTTGAGTCGGGGGGGGACCTACAATGAGCAGTTCTTC. The chain uses TRBV12-5 and TRBJ2-1, with 8 bases fitting TRBD2. The CDR3 is 16 residues long. Trimming took 2 bases from V and 2 from J; bases not matched to a gene: 5. CDR1 is LGHNT, CDR2 FRNRAP, per germline.

This clone was observed a few times. The chain uses TRBV6-1 and TRBJ1-1; tentative D call: TRBD1 (6 bases). Per the germline V gene, CDR1 is MNHNS and CDR2 is SASEGT. CDR3 length equals 18 residues. Trimming removed 4 bases from V and 3 bases from J, with 24 bases in between. The CDR3, as DNA: TGTGCCAGCAGTGGCTCTTCCTTTCGGACAAGGGGGTACACTGAAGCTTTCTTT. Translating gives CASSGSSFRTRGYTEAFF.

The chain employs TRBV6-6 and TRBJ2-7; TRBD1 agrees at 7 bases. The V gene end was trimmed by 4 bases and the J gene end by 7 bases; junction bases not matched to a gene: 4. This CDR3 region has 12 residues. CDR1 and CDR2 (germline): MNHNY, SVGAGI (reference sequence). CDR3 sequence (DNA): TGTGCCAGCAGTTTCACAGGGGAAGAGCAGTACTTC. Its translation is CASSFTGEEQYF.

CDR3 sequence (DNA): TGTGCCAGCATTCGTTCAGGGGGCATATCCTACAATGAGCAGTTCTTC. Translating it yields CASIRSGGISYNEQFF. The chain uses TRBV27 and TRBJ2-1; TRBD1 matches 8 bases. CDR3 length equals 16 residues. The germline V gene has CDR1 MNHEY and CDR2 SMNVEV (reference sequence). V trimming: 7 bases; J trimming: 1 base; junction bases outside the gene matches: 9.

The V gene is TRBV30, the J gene TRBJ1-1; no clear D gene. Looked up from germline, CDR1 is GTSNPN and CDR2 is SVGIG (reference sequence). This CDR3 has 12 amino acids. Trimming removed 3 bases from V and 1 base from J, with 6 bases in between. The CDR3 reads CAWRRGNTEAFF. DNA of the CDR3: TGTGCCTGGAGACGAGGGAACACTGAAGCTTTCTTT.

CDR3 sequence: CARGGDVRREQFF. CDR3 in DNA: TGTGCCAGAGGGGGAGACGTTAGGCGGGAGCAGTTCTTC. The chain joins TRBV2 to TRBJ2-1; perhaps TRBD1 as D (6 bases). The V gene's germline CDR1 is SNHLY and CDR2 FYNNEI. Trimming took 9 bases from V and 10 from J, leaving 19 bases between them. This CDR3 comprises 13 residues. Using reference TRBV2 and TRBJ2-1 for the parts outside the CDR3, the full variable domain is EPEVTQTPSHQVTQMGQEVILRCVPISNHLYFYWYRQILGQKVEFLVSFYNNEISEKSEIFDDQFSVERPDGSNFTLKIRSTKLEDSAMYFCARGGDVRREQFFGPGTRLTVL.

The chain combines TRBV3-1 (or the pseudogene TRBV3-2) with TRBJ1-2; no reliable D call. The CDR3 has 14 amino acids. V was cut by 0 bases and J by 8 bases, with 13 bases left in between. Germline V gene data show CDR1 as LGHDT and CDR2 as YNNKEL (reference sequence). This chain's CDR3 is CASSQDQRDGGYTF. The CDR3 DNA reads as TGTGCCAGCAGCCAAGATCAAAGGGATGGCGGCTACACCTTC.

This chain joins TRBV18 and TRBJ1-3; the D is unclear. Germline CDR1 is KGHSH and CDR2 is LQKENI. The CDR3 runs to 15 residues. Trimming took 3 bases from V and 0 from J, leaving 9 bases between them. Here the CDR3 reads CASSPSKGSGNTIYF. In DNA, the CDR3 is TGTGCCAGCTCACCCTCTAAGGGCTCTGGAAACACCATATATTTT.

The chain couples TRBV12-5 to TRBJ1-2, with a weak D call TRBD1 (6 bases). Germline lookup yields CDR1 LGHNT and CDR2 FRNRAP. V was clipped by 1 base and J by 4 bases, with 13 bases between them. The CDR3 is 15 residues long. The CDR3 DNA is TGTGCTAGTGGTTTGGGACAGGCCGCTATCTATGGCTACACCTTC. This gives the protein CASGLGQAAIYGYTF. The full variable domain, with the rest looked up from reference TRBV12-5 and TRBJ1-2, is DARVTQTPRHKVTEMGQEVTMRCQPILGHNTVFWYRQTMMQGLELLAYFRNRAPLDDSGMPKDRFSAEMPDATLATLKIQPSEPRDSAVYFCASGLGQAAIYGYTFGSGTRLTVV.

Only one count was recorded for this clone. The chain has TRBV2 and TRBJ2-3; D may be TRBD2 (6 bases). Trimming removed 8 bases from V and 0 bases from J, with 24 bases in between. This CDR3 contains 18 residues. The V gene's germline CDR1 is SNHLY and CDR2 FYNNEI. The CDR3 protein is CASARDLVRHASTDTQYF. The CDR3 DNA reads as TGTGCCAGCGCTCGGGACTTGGTCCGTCATGCTAGCACAGATACGCAGTATTTT.

V usage is TRBV2 and J usage is TRBJ1-5, with a possible D match to TRBD1 (5 bases). CDR1 is SNHLY, CDR2 FYNNEI, per germline. V gave up 4 bases and J gave up 7 bases, with 14 bases separating them. The CDR3 is 14 amino acids. CDR3 protein: CASSARVVEQPQHF. DNA of the CDR3: TGTGCCAGCAGTGCCAGGGTAGTAGAACAGCCCCAGCATTTT.

J is TRBJ1-1 and V is TRBV2, with D possibly TRBD1 on 5 matching bases. The germline gives CDR1 SNHLY, CDR2 FYNNEI. Trimming left V 4 bases short and J 3 bases short, with 9 bases between. This CDR3 comprises 13 residues. CDR3 sequence reads: CASSGQIYTEAFF. DNA of the CDR3: TGTGCCAGCAGTGGACAGATATACACTGAAGCTTTCTTT.